This is a list of T cell receptor beta chains from one sample in a study of PD-1 blockade in classical Hodgkin lymphoma. Assay used: immunoSEQ multiplex PCR; TCRdb lists only in-frame clones, some missing. The top ten hold around 20% of the sample, which has about 8,200 clones, 86% seen once. The sequencing here drew on CD8+ T cells from blood, taken at baseline. All receptors derive from a human donor with classical Hodgkin lymphoma. Each CDR3 is given with its conserved first and last residue. D genes are given only for firm matches. Some rows mark clone size as missing; the rest say once, few, many or name a class of expanded clone.

d_gene: NA
j_gene: TRBJ2-1
v_gene: TRBV7-6
abundance: NA
CDR3nt: TGTGCCAGCAGCTTCGGGACACCTAACAATGAGCAGTTCTTC
CDR3aa: CASSFGTPNNEQFF

d_gene: NA
j_gene: TRBJ2-3
v_gene: TRBV6-5
abundance: NA
CDR3nt: TGTGCCAGCGCGGAGGGTGAGCAGGCAGATACGCAGTATTTT
CDR3aa: CASAEGEQADTQYF

d_gene: TRBD1
j_gene: TRBJ1-1
v_gene: TRBV19
abundance: NA
CDR3nt: TGTGCCAGTAGTACTCCGGACAGGATGAACACTGAAGCTTTCTTT
CDR3aa: CASSTPDRMNTEAFF

d_gene: NA
j_gene: TRBJ2-2
v_gene: TRBV19
abundance: NA
CDR3nt: TGTGCCAGTAGTATAGGGGGCGGTGGCACCGGGGAGCTGTTTTTT
CDR3aa: CASSIGGGGTGELFF

d_gene: NA
j_gene: TRBJ2-5
v_gene: TRBV18
abundance: few
CDR3nt: TGTGCCAGCTCAACAATCAGTGACAGAAAAGAGACCCAGTACTTC
CDR3aa: CASSTISDRKETQYF

d_gene: TRBD1
j_gene: TRBJ2-5
v_gene: TRBV18
abundance: NA
CDR3nt: TGTGCCAGCTCACCGACAGGGGGCTACTCTACGAAGACCCAGTACTTC
CDR3aa: CASSPTGGYSTKTQYF

d_gene: NA
j_gene: TRBJ1-6
v_gene: TRBV4-2
abundance: NA
CDR3nt: TGTGCCAGCAGCTTGGTCCAGGAAGACTCACCCCTCCACTTT
CDR3aa: CASSLVQEDSPLHF

d_gene: NA
j_gene: TRBJ1-4
v_gene: TRBV27
abundance: few
CDR3nt: TGTGCCAGCAGTTTAAGCTTTCCCCAGGGTAGTGAAAAACTGTTTTTT
CDR3aa: CASSLSFPQGSEKLFF

d_gene: NA
j_gene: TRBJ2-3
v_gene: TRBV7-8
abundance: NA
CDR3nt: TGTGCCAGCAGCGGTCCGGGACCATACACAGATACGCAGTATTTT
CDR3aa: CASSGPGPYTDTQYF

d_gene: TRBD1
j_gene: TRBJ2-7
v_gene: TRBV11-2
abundance: NA
CDR3nt: TGTGCCAGCAGCCTGGACAGGGGCTACGAGCAGTACTTC
CDR3aa: CASSLDRGYEQYF

d_gene: NA
j_gene: TRBJ2-7
v_gene: TRBV7-9
abundance: NA
CDR3nt: TGTGCCAGCAGCTCGACCTCCCCGGGGGTTTTTAGCGAGCAGTACTTC
CDR3aa: CASSSTSPGVFSEQYF

d_gene: NA
j_gene: TRBJ2-7
v_gene: TRBV27
abundance: NA
CDR3nt: TGTGCCAGCAGTTGGGGCGGAATAACCTACGAGCAGTACTTC
CDR3aa: CASSWGGITYEQYF

d_gene: TRBD1
j_gene: TRBJ1-5
v_gene: TRBV2
abundance: once
CDR3nt: TGTGCCAGCAGACCGCACTGGGCAGGGGGGGATCAGCCCCAGCATTTT
CDR3aa: CASRPHWAGGDQPQHF

d_gene: TRBD1
j_gene: TRBJ2-7
v_gene: TRBV11-2
abundance: few
CDR3nt: TGTGCCAGCGGACAGGGGGCCTACGAGCAGTACTTC
CDR3aa: CASGQGAYEQYF

d_gene: NA
j_gene: TRBJ2-7
v_gene: TRBV10-2
abundance: NA
CDR3nt: TGCGCCAGCAGCGCTCCGGGCCCCTACGAGCAGTACTTC
CDR3aa: CASSAPGPYEQYF

d_gene: TRBD2
j_gene: TRBJ2-1
v_gene: TRBV6-1
abundance: large
CDR3nt: TGTGCCAGCAAAGACTTAGCGGGGGGCGACAATGAGCAGTTCTTC
CDR3aa: CASKDLAGGDNEQFF

d_gene: NA
j_gene: TRBJ1-1
v_gene: TRBV28
abundance: once
CDR3nt: TGTGCCAGCAGTTTATACTCTAGTGTCACTGAAGCTTTCTTT
CDR3aa: CASSLYSSVTEAFF

d_gene: TRBD1
j_gene: TRBJ2-2
v_gene: TRBV19
abundance: NA
CDR3nt: TGTGCCAGTAGTCTGACAGGGGGTGGCACCGGGGAGCTGTTTTTT
CDR3aa: CASSLTGGGTGELFF

d_gene: NA
j_gene: TRBJ1-1
v_gene: TRBV28
abundance: NA
CDR3nt: TGTGCCAGCAGCCCAAGGGGGGAGAACACTGAAGCTTTCTTT
CDR3aa: CASSPRGENTEAFF

d_gene: NA
j_gene: TRBJ2-7
v_gene: TRBV5-1
abundance: NA
CDR3nt: TGCGCCAGCAGCTTGACACCTTCCCGCCTTTACGAGCAGTACTTC
CDR3aa: CASSLTPSRLYEQYF

d_gene: TRBD2
j_gene: TRBJ2-7
v_gene: TRBV7-8
abundance: NA
CDR3nt: TGTGCCAGCAGCTTAATTGCGGGAGGGCCTCGAGAGCAGTACTTC
CDR3aa: CASSLIAGGPREQYF

d_gene: NA
j_gene: TRBJ1-6
v_gene: TRBV4-1
abundance: NA
CDR3nt: TGCGCCAGCAGCCAAGGAATAGAAGATTCACCCCTCCACTTT
CDR3aa: CASSQGIEDSPLHF

d_gene: NA
j_gene: TRBJ2-7
v_gene: TRBV19
abundance: NA
CDR3nt: TGTGCCAGTAGTGAAACAGGGTCCGACTACGAGCAGTACTTC
CDR3aa: CASSETGSDYEQYF

d_gene: TRBD2
j_gene: TRBJ2-1
v_gene: TRBV7-9
abundance: NA
CDR3nt: TGTGCCAGCAGCTTAGTGGGAGGGCCGGGGAATGAGCAGTTCTTC
CDR3aa: CASSLVGGPGNEQFF

d_gene: TRBD1
j_gene: TRBJ2-1
v_gene: TRBV2
abundance: NA
CDR3nt: TGTGCCAGCAGTGACTCGAGACAGGGACGGGATGAGCAGTTCTTC
CDR3aa: CASSDSRQGRDEQFF

d_gene: TRBD1
j_gene: TRBJ2-7
v_gene: TRBV5-6
abundance: NA
CDR3nt: TGTGCCAGCAGCTTGGACCCTTTACAGGGGTTCGAGCAGTACTTC
CDR3aa: CASSLDPLQGFEQYF

d_gene: TRBD1
j_gene: TRBJ1-2
v_gene: TRBV27
abundance: once
CDR3nt: TGTGCCAGCAGTACAGGCACAGGGGACGGCTACACCTTC
CDR3aa: CASSTGTGDGYTF

d_gene: TRBD2
j_gene: TRBJ2-1
v_gene: TRBV13
abundance: once
CDR3nt: TGTGCCAGCAGCGCGGGGGATTACAATGAGCAGTTCTTC
CDR3aa: CASSAGDYNEQFF

d_gene: NA
j_gene: TRBJ1-1
v_gene: TRBV9
abundance: NA
CDR3nt: TGTGCCAGCAGCGTAGGCGGCGGGCACACTGAAGCTTTCTTT
CDR3aa: CASSVGGGHTEAFF

d_gene: TRBD2
j_gene: TRBJ2-1
v_gene: TRBV10-1
abundance: NA
CDR3nt: TGCGCCAGCAGTGATGTTAGCGGGGTCAATGAGCAGTTCTTC
CDR3aa: CASSDVSGVNEQFF

d_gene: NA
j_gene: TRBJ2-5
v_gene: TRBV2
abundance: NA
CDR3nt: TGTGCCAGCACCTTGACCCGCGGGGAGACCCAGTACTTC
CDR3aa: CASTLTRGETQYF

d_gene: TRBD2
j_gene: TRBJ2-1
v_gene: TRBV4-1
abundance: NA
CDR3nt: TGCGCCAGCAGCCAAGTTATGGGGGGGGGAAACAATGAGCAGTTCTTC
CDR3aa: CASSQVMGGGNNEQFF

d_gene: NA
j_gene: TRBJ2-2
v_gene: TRBV6-6
abundance: NA
CDR3nt: TGTGCCAGCAGTTTTAACACCGGGGAGCTGTTTTTT
CDR3aa: CASSFNTGELFF

d_gene: NA
j_gene: TRBJ1-2
v_gene: TRBV11-2
abundance: NA
CDR3nt: TGTGCCAGTGATGGGGCGAACTATGGCTACACCTTC
CDR3aa: CASDGANYGYTF

d_gene: NA
j_gene: TRBJ2-5
v_gene: TRBV7-9
abundance: NA
CDR3nt: TGTGCCAGCAGCACCGGGAACCAAGAGACCCAGTACTTC
CDR3aa: CASSTGNQETQYF

d_gene: NA
j_gene: TRBJ2-7
v_gene: TRBV27
abundance: NA
CDR3nt: TGTGCCAGCAGTTTAGGCAGGGAGCACGAGCAGTACTTC
CDR3aa: CASSLGREHEQYF

d_gene: NA
j_gene: TRBJ2-1
v_gene: TRBV5-6
abundance: NA
CDR3nt: TGTGCCAGCAGCTTGTATGGACGGCTCATCGATGAGCAGTTCTTC
CDR3aa: CASSLYGRLIDEQFF

d_gene: NA
j_gene: TRBJ1-5
v_gene: TRBV27
abundance: NA
CDR3nt: TGTGCCAGCAGCCAAATTGGGGTGGCGAGCAATCAGCCCCAGCATTTT
CDR3aa: CASSQIGVASNQPQHF

d_gene: NA
j_gene: TRBJ1-5
v_gene: TRBV28
abundance: NA
CDR3nt: TGTGCCAGCAGTTTTCTGTTGCGGGACTTTCGCCATCAGCCCCAGCATTTT
CDR3aa: CASSFLLRDFRHQPQHF

d_gene: NA
j_gene: TRBJ2-7
v_gene: TRBV28
abundance: NA
CDR3nt: TGTGCCAGCAGTCCCCGTCAGGAAGCCTACGAGCAGTACTTC
CDR3aa: CASSPRQEAYEQYF

d_gene: NA
j_gene: TRBJ2-7
v_gene: TRBV13
abundance: NA
CDR3nt: TGTGCCAGCAGCTTACAGGGAGGGGGCTACGAGCAGTACTTC
CDR3aa: CASSLQGGGYEQYF

d_gene: NA
j_gene: TRBJ2-1
v_gene: TRBV4-2
abundance: NA
CDR3nt: TGTGCCAGCAGCCAAGACTGGGATATCCCTCCTAATGAGCAGTTCTTC
CDR3aa: CASSQDWDIPPNEQFF

d_gene: NA
j_gene: TRBJ2-7
v_gene: TRBV2
abundance: NA
CDR3nt: TGTGCCAGCTCGGGACAAAGCTCCTACGAGCAGTACTTC
CDR3aa: CASSGQSSYEQYF

d_gene: TRBD2
j_gene: TRBJ2-3
v_gene: TRBV27
abundance: NA
CDR3nt: TGTGCCAGCAGTTCCCTAGCGGGAGCCAGCACAGATACGCAGTATTTT
CDR3aa: CASSSLAGASTDTQYF

d_gene: NA
j_gene: TRBJ1-4
v_gene: TRBV2
abundance: once
CDR3nt: TGTGCCAGCAGCCGCCGGGGGGATAATGAAAAACTGTTTTTT
CDR3aa: CASSRRGDNEKLFF

d_gene: TRBD2
j_gene: TRBJ2-5
v_gene: TRBV19
abundance: NA
CDR3nt: TGTGCCAGTAGTAGAGTGGCGGGAGTATTCGAAGAGACCCAGTACTTC
CDR3aa: CASSRVAGVFEETQYF

d_gene: TRBD2
j_gene: TRBJ2-7
v_gene: TRBV7-9
abundance: NA
CDR3nt: TGTGCCAGCACCCCCCCCGGAGGGAGGGTAAAAGAGCAGTACTTC
CDR3aa: CASTPPGGRVKEQYF

d_gene: NA
j_gene: TRBJ2-7
v_gene: TRBV4-1
abundance: NA
CDR3nt: TGCGCCAGCAGCCAAGTTGTAGGAACCTACGAGCAGTACTTC
CDR3aa: CASSQVVGTYEQYF